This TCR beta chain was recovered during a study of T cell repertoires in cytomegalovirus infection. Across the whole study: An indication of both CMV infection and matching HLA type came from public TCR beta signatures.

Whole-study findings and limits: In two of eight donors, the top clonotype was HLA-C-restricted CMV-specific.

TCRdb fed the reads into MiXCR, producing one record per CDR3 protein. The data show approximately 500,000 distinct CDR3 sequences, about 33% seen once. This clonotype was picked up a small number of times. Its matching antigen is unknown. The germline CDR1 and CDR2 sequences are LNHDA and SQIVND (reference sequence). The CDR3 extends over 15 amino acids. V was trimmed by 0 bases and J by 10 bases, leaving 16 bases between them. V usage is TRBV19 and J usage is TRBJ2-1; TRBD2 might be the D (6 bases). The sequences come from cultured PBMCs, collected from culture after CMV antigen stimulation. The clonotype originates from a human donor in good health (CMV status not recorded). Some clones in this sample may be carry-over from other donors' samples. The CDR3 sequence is CASSIDPGTSSEQFF. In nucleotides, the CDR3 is TGTGCCAGTAGTATAGACCCTGGGACTTCCTCGGAGCAGTTCTTC.